This entry describes one T cell receptor beta chain. Its antigen is still unknown. This entry belongs to a study of memory CD4+ T cells and cytomegalovirus serostatus. Across the whole study: This sample comes from healthy Belgian adults, roughly nine CMV seropositive, approximately 24 seronegative.

The sort gate was single viable CD3+CD4+CD8-CD45RO+ cells for memory CD4+ T cells. Serostatus was set by detecting CMV pp150, pp28, p38, p52 IgG. Total CD4+ T cells were enriched by CD4 positive selection. Study-level points and caveats: Median bootstrapped AUC for CMV status was about 0.95 originally, around 0.91 US-trained.

Assay: immunoSEQ multiplex PCR; the TCRdb copy retains only in-frame clones and omits some. Of 60,000 to 70,000 clones detected, around 80% appear once; the ten largest clones hold around 0.58%. The CDR3 extends over 13 amino acids. Trimming removed 2 bases at V and 4 bases at J, with 5 bases between. CDR1 MNHEY and CDR2 SMNVEV come from the germline V gene (reference sequence). Sequencing used memory CD4+ T cells from blood. This TCR was recovered from an adult in good health and CMV-seronegative. Some clones in this sample may be carry-over from other donors' samples. The chain is built from TRBV27 and TRBJ1-4; no clear D gene. In DNA form, the CDR3 reads TGTGCCAGCAGTTTAAGGGTTAATGAAAAACTGTTTTTT. As protein: CASSLRVNEKLFF.